Listed below are T cell receptor beta chains from one sample, sequenced in a study of graft-versus-host responses after intestinal transplantation. The data were produced by immunoSEQ multiplex PCR, yet TCRdb's version contains in-frame clones alone and is incomplete. The sample includes 35,000 to 50,000 clones, about 95% of them seen just once. Sequencing used PBMCs, obtained more than 310 days after intestinal transplant. The receptors derive from a human patient who received an intestinal transplant, so some T cells may come from the graft donor. The conserved cysteine and the conserved F or W are not part of the CDR3 here. Fields, in order: V gene, clone size, D gene, J gene, CDR3 protein. D genes are given only for firm matches. Not every row has a clone size; where given, it reads once, few, many or a size class.

V: TRBV10-2; size: -; D: TRBD1; J: TRBJ2-7; CDR3: ASSDTGGSSYEQY
V: TRBV19; size: -; D: -; J: TRBJ1-6; CDR3: ASSEGTEDNSPLH
V: TRBV7-6; size: -; D: -; J: TRBJ1-1; CDR3: ASSGRSGEAF
V: TRBV10-3; size: -; D: TRBD2; J: TRBJ2-1; CDR3: AISSGIDEQF
V: TRBV2; size: few; D: -; J: TRBJ2-5; CDR3: ASSSGETQY
V: TRBV6-1; size: -; D: -; J: TRBJ1-1; CDR3: ASSGGPGNTEAF
V: TRBV4-1; size: once; D: -; J: TRBJ2-4; CDR3: ASSADQGGAKNIQY
V: TRBV6-1; size: -; D: -; J: TRBJ2-7; CDR3: ASCPGPLYEQY
V: TRBV10-2; size: -; D: -; J: TRBJ2-4; CDR3: ASSESRVSRTIQY
V: TRBV10-1; size: -; D: -; J: TRBJ2-1; CDR3: ASSGGWYNEQF
V: TRBV7-9; size: -; D: -; J: TRBJ2-5; CDR3: ASSTRGGAETQY
V: TRBV5-3; size: -; D: -; J: TRBJ1-2; CDR3: ARSPNAGREGGYT
V: TRBV4-2; size: -; D: -; J: TRBJ1-5; CDR3: ASSQGSGGPNQPQH
V: TRBV5-4; size: -; D: TRBD1; J: TRBJ2-4; CDR3: ASSYDRVGKNIQY
V: TRBV7-3; size: few; D: -; J: TRBJ2-1; CDR3: ASSPQGSSYNEQF
V: TRBV5-1; size: -; D: TRBD2; J: -; CDR3: ASSLEREDEQY
V: TRBV2; size: -; D: -; J: TRBJ2-2; CDR3: ASSERGGGLTGELF
V: TRBV7-9; size: -; D: -; J: TRBJ1-5; CDR3: ASSLDSYNQPQH
V: TRBV12-1; size: -; D: -; J: TRBJ1-2; CDR3: ASSSLTGAVVNYGYT
V: TRBV5-4; size: -; D: -; J: TRBJ1-2; CDR3: ASSTDGNYGYT
V: TRBV5-6; size: -; D: TRBD1; J: TRBJ1-1; CDR3: ASTRTGKGAF
V: TRBV4-1; size: -; D: -; J: TRBJ1-2; CDR3: ASSQPNRGTSNYGYT
V: TRBV27; size: -; D: TRBD1; J: TRBJ2-5; CDR3: ASSSEQGMTQY
V: TRBV6-5; size: -; D: -; J: TRBJ2-1; CDR3: ASRPSSYNEQF
V: TRBV7-3; size: -; D: -; J: TRBJ2-1; CDR3: ASSPSRGSYNEQF
V: TRBV5-6; size: -; D: -; J: TRBJ1-1; CDR3: ASSPVGGRNTEAF
V: TRBV19; size: -; D: -; J: TRBJ2-1; CDR3: ASSQGNEQF
V: TRBV6-5; size: once; D: -; J: TRBJ2-7; CDR3: ASSYFGRGVYEQY
V: TRBV5-4; size: -; D: -; J: TRBJ1-2; CDR3: ASSLQGFYGYT
V: TRBV5-3; size: once; D: -; J: TRBJ2-7; CDR3: ARSLVGKEQY
V: TRBV27; size: -; D: -; J: TRBJ1-1; CDR3: ASSWSLNTEAF
V: TRBV4-1; size: -; D: TRBD1; J: TRBJ1-5; CDR3: ASSQDRTGGQPQH
V: TRBV7-6; size: -; D: TRBD1; J: TRBJ1-3; CDR3: ASSLRDRATVSGNTIY
V: TRBV6-5; size: -; D: TRBD1; J: TRBJ2-7; CDR3: ASRPGTGAVYEQY
V: TRBV5-1; size: -; D: -; J: TRBJ1-1; CDR3: ASSSTINAGMNTEAF
V: TRBV28; size: -; D: -; J: TRBJ1-2; CDR3: ASQVGDMNVGYT
V: TRBV2; size: -; D: TRBD1; J: TRBJ2-7; CDR3: ASSEAGQTYEQY
V: TRBV4-1; size: -; D: -; J: TRBJ1-5; CDR3: ASSQVGNQPQH
V: TRBV10-2; size: -; D: -; J: TRBJ2-3; CDR3: ASSESISPDTQY